This paragraph reports one TCR beta chain. Per the original data handling: Nucleated cell counts were estimated from reference gene primer amplification. Repertoires were generated with immunoSEQ multiplex PCR, while TCRdb's copy carries only in-frame clones and drops some. V and J calls and clone size are as listed in that table; D and trimming were resolved from the DNA. The sample lists fewer than 85,000 clones, about 80% occurring once. V shed 6 bases and J shed 1 base, with 9 bases lying between them. This CDR3 contains 13 residues. CDR1 and CDR2 from the germline V gene are LNHDA and SQIVND (reference sequence). This sample is drawn from a study of blood T cell repertoires in COVID-19.

This TCR came from a woman aged 70 to 79 with acute or convalescent COVID-19. The chain uses TRBV19 and TRBJ1-1; weak D call: TRBD1 (6 bases). Sequencing was performed on peripheral blood. The CDR3 loop reads CASRTGANTEAFF. Written as DNA, the CDR3 is TGTGCCAGTAGGACAGGCGCGAACACTGAAGCTTTCTTT.